The 30 T cell receptor beta chains below were found in one sample sequenced in a study of CXCR3-negative and CXCR3-positive naive CD8 T cells. Regarding the study as a whole: Greater hydrophobicity was found in TRB CDR3s of CXCR3-positive naive cells than of CXCR3-negative naive cells.

The libraries of TRB cDNA were prepared using 5' RACE with UMI labels. TCRdb derives one entry per CDR3 protein from the 5' RACE reads, leaving out DNA. Its table records just under 90,000 distinct CDR3 sequences. No antigen has been assigned to these receptors. The specimen sequenced was naive CXCR3+ CD8+ T cells from blood. Subset in this sample: CD45RO-CCR7+CD27+CD95- naive CD8+ T cells expressing CXCR3 (TNR3+). The origin of the receptors is a human donor in good health. Some clones in this sample may be carry-over from other donors' samples.

The chain links TRBV25-1 to TRBJ1-2; TCRdb's D gene call, TRBD1, goes unchecked for lack of DNA. Germline CDR1 reads MGHDK; CDR2 reads SYGVNS. The CDR3 length is 14 residues. The CDR3 sequence: CASSDPGQGRGYTF.

The chain is built from TRBV30 and TRBJ2-5; the D call of TRBD2 rests on TCRdb alone, since no DNA is present to check it. This CDR3 comprises 15 residues. The germline CDR1 and CDR2 sequences are GTSNPN and SVGIG (reference sequence). CDR3 loop: CAWGSGGRARETQYF.

The chain couples TRBV7-3 to TRBJ2-7; TCRdb's assignment of TRBD1 cannot be checked, as there is no DNA. The CDR3 contains 15 residues. The V gene's germline CDR1 is SGHTA and CDR2 FQGTGA. The chain's CDR3 is CASSLRPGQELRKYF.

The chain recombines TRBV29-1 with TRBJ1-1; the TCRdb D gene call, TRBD1, has no DNA to confirm it. Germline CDR1 and CDR2: SQVTM and ANQGSEA. CDR3 length: 13 residues. The CDR3 loop is CSVEGQGGTEAFF.

V usage is TRBV21-1 and J usage is TRBJ2-3. TRBV21-1 is flagged as a pseudogene. The length of the CDR3 is 14 residues. This chain's CDR3 is CASSRPVVTDTQYF.

The rearrangement uses TRBV12-3 or TRBV12-4 and TRBJ1-1; TCRdb's D call, TRBD1, is unchecked because there is no DNA. The CDR3 spans 14 residues. The CDR3 sequence is CASSQDPGVPEAFF.

CDR3 sequence: CASRSGGAQETQYF. The chain combines TRBV25-1 with TRBJ2-5; TCRdb indicates TRBD2, and absent DNA this call remains unverified. The V gene's germline CDR1 is MGHDK and CDR2 SYGVNS. The CDR3 consists of 14 residues.

This chain links TRBV5-1 with TRBJ1-1. Looked up from germline, CDR1 is SGHRS and CDR2 is YFSETQ. The length of the CDR3 is 15 residues. CDR3 protein: CASSSGTSTVLEAFF.

The chain is built from TRBV7-3 and TRBJ2-6; TCRdb gives TRBD1 as the D gene, but with no DNA this cannot be confirmed. The germline CDR1 and CDR2 sequences are SGHTA and FQGTGA. This CDR3 is 19 amino acids long. The CDR3 region is CASSLAPDHRGSGANVLTF. The full variable domain, with the rest looked up from reference TRBV7-3 and TRBJ2-6, is GAGVSQTPSNKVTEKGKYVELRCDPISGHTALYWYRQSLGQGPEFLIYFQGTGAADDSGLPNDRFFAVRPEGSVSTLKIQRTERGDSAVYLCASSLAPDHRGSGANVLTFGAGSRLTVL.

The J gene is TRBJ2-2, the V gene TRBV20-1; TCRdb calls TRBD1, which cannot be checked without DNA. The CDR3 sequence is 17 residues long. The germline CDR1 and CDR2 sequences are DFQATT and SNEGSKA (reference sequence). Here the CDR3 reads CSASRGSRESNTGELFF.

The gene calls are TRBV7-9 and TRBJ2-2; TCRdb's D call of TRBD1 is untestable without DNA. The germline CDR1 and CDR2 sequences are SEHNR and FQNEAQ (reference sequence). The CDR3 has 16 residues. CDR3 loop: CASSRQAAGDTGELFF.

The V gene is TRBV7-2, the J gene TRBJ2-1. This CDR3 has 11 amino acids. CDR1 is SGHTA, CDR2 FQGNSA, per germline. The CDR3 loop reads CASSFADEQFF.

V is TRBV6-5 and J is TRBJ1-2; TCRdb's assignment of TRBD1 cannot be checked, as there is no DNA. In germline, CDR1 is MNHEY, CDR2 SVGAGI. There are 14 residues in the CDR3. The CDR3 sequence is CASSYGDGGYGYTF.

CDR3: CASSPGAPTGTEAFF. The genes are TRBV18 and TRBJ1-1; TCRdb's D call, TRBD1, is unchecked because there is no DNA. CDR3 size: 15 residues. Germline V CDR1 and CDR2: KGHSH, LQKENI.

J is TRBJ2-1 and V is TRBV18; TCRdb reports TRBD1, a call that lacks DNA to check it against. This CDR3 region has 16 residues. Germline CDR1 is KGHSH and CDR2 is LQKENI. The CDR3: CASSPPTGVSYNEQFF.

This chain links TRBV5-4 with TRBJ2-5; the D gene TCRdb calls, TRBD2, cannot be checked with no DNA. This CDR3 comprises 16 residues. The germline CDR1 and CDR2 sequences are SGHNT and YYREEE (reference sequence). The CDR3 here is CASSSQLAGYGETQYF.

The rearrangement uses TRBV14 and TRBJ2-1; lacking DNA, the TRBD1 call made by TCRdb goes unchecked. The CDR3 is made up of 13 amino acids. Germline V gene lookup returns CDR1 SGHDN and CDR2 FVKESK. The CDR3 sequence is CASSPGSGYEQFF.

The rearrangement uses TRBV30 and TRBJ2-5. CDR1 GTSNPN and CDR2 SVGIG come from the germline V gene (reference sequence). CDR3 length: 13 residues. This chain's CDR3 is CAWSGTDQETQYF.

The CDR3 sequence is CSALGRGPEAFF. This chain links TRBV20-1 with TRBJ1-1; the TRBD1 assignment by TCRdb is unverifiable without DNA. CDR3 length: 12 amino acids. Germline CDR1 reads DFQATT; CDR2 reads SNEGSKA (reference sequence).

V gene TRBV6-5 combines with J gene TRBJ2-2; the TCRdb D gene call, TRBD2, has no DNA to confirm it. Per the germline V gene, CDR1 is MNHEY and CDR2 is SVGAGI. This CDR3 comprises 15 residues. The CDR3 loop is CASSPRLVRTGELFF.

The chain joins TRBV5-5 to TRBJ2-1. From germline, CDR1 is SGHKS and CDR2 YYEKEE (reference sequence). This CDR3 comprises 15 residues. CDR3 protein: CASSLESSPYNEQFF.

V gene TRBV5-6 combines with J gene TRBJ1-2. CDR3 length equals 13 residues. CDR1 SGHDT and CDR2 YYEEEE come from the germline V gene. The CDR3 here is CASSFRMLDGYTF. The full variable domain, rest sourced from reference TRBV5-6 and TRBJ1-2, is DAGVTQSPTHLIKTRGQQVTLRCSPKSGHDTVSWYQQALGQGPQFIFQYYEEEERQRGNFPDRFSGHQFPNYSSELNVNALLLGDSALYLCASSFRMLDGYTFGSGTRLTVV.

The gene calls are TRBV11-3 and TRBJ2-7; lacking DNA, the TRBD1 call made by TCRdb goes unchecked. CDR1 is SGHNT, CDR2 YENEEA, per germline. This CDR3 is 12 amino acids long. This CDR3 is CASSGGSYEQYF.

The chain carries TRBV14 and TRBJ1-1. The length of the CDR3 is 13 residues. The germline gives CDR1 SGHDN, CDR2 FVKESK. CDR3 sequence: CASSQGRGVEAFF.

The chain carries TRBV29-1 and TRBJ2-2; TCRdb's assignment of TRBD1 cannot be checked, as there is no DNA. The CDR3 covers 13 residues. In germline, CDR1 is SQVTM, CDR2 ANQGSEA. CDR3 amino acids: CSVPMSGSGELFF.

The V gene is TRBV4-1, the J gene TRBJ2-1; TCRdb's D gene call, TRBD1, goes unchecked for lack of DNA. Germline values: CDR1 MGHRA, CDR2 YSYEKL. There are 14 residues in the CDR3. The CDR3 here is CASSPSGGDNEQFF.

The chain joins TRBV12-3 or TRBV12-4 to TRBJ1-5; TCRdb outputs TRBD1, but without DNA this stays unchecked. The CDR3 spans 15 residues. The CDR3 loop is CASSFWVGANQPQHF.

The genes are TRBV6-6 and TRBJ1-2. The CDR3 length is 13 residues. Germline V gene lookup returns CDR1 MNHNY and CDR2 SVGAGI (reference sequence). CDR3: CASSYTEDYGYTF.

The V gene is TRBV28, the J gene TRBJ2-3; TCRdb lists TRBD1, though no DNA is available to test this call. Germline V gene data show CDR1 as MDHEN and CDR2 as SYDVKM. CDR3 length: 15 residues. The CDR3 reads CAGSFRPGPGDTQYF.

The rearrangement joins TRBV6-5 to TRBJ2-1; TCRdb's assignment of TRBD2 cannot be checked, as there is no DNA. Looked up from germline, CDR1 is MNHEY and CDR2 is SVGAGI. CDR3 length: 14 residues. CDR3 in amino acids: CASSSGTPEGEQFF.